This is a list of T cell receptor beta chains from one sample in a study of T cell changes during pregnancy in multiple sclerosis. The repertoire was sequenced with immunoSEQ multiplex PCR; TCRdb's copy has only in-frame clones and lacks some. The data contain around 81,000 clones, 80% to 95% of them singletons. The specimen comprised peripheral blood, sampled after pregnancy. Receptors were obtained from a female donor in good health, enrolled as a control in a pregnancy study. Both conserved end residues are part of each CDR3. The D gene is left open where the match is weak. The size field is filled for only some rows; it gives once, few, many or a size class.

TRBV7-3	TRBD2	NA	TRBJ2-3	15	TGTGCCAGCAGCCGCGGACTAGCGGGAGTCGATACGCAGTATTTT	CASSRGLAGVDTQYF
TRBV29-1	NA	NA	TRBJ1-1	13	TGCAGCGCTGGAGGGGCCGGGAACACTGAAGCTTTCTTT	CSAGGAGNTEAFF
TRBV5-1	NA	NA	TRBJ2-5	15	TGCGCCAGCAGCTTGGAGTCGGGAGTCGGAAAGACCCAGTACTTC	CASSLESGVGKTQYF
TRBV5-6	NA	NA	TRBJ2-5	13	TGTGCCAGCAGCTTTTGGACTGACGAGACCCAGTACTTC	CASSFWTDETQYF
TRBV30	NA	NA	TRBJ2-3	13	TGTGCCTGGAGTGTACAAGCGGGAGATACGCAGTATTTT	CAWSVQAGDTQYF
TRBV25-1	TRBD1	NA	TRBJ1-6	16	TGTGCCAGCAGTTCCCTCGGGACAGGGGGGAATTCACCCCTCCACTTT	CASSSLGTGGNSPLHF
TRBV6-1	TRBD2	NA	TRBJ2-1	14	TGTGCCAGCAGGAAACTAGCGGGGGCGAATGAGCAGTTCTTC	CASRKLAGANEQFF
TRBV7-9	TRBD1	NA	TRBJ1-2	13	TGTGCCAGCAGTCAAACAGGGGGCTCTGGCTACACCTTC	CASSQTGGSGYTF
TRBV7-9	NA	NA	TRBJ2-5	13	TGTGCCAGCAGCACAGGGAATGAGGAGACCCAGTACTTC	CASSTGNEETQYF
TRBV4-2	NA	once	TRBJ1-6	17	TGTGCCAGCAGCCAAGTGGCGGGCATTAAGATTAATTCACCCCTCCACTTT	CASSQVAGIKINSPLHF